Listed below are T cell receptor beta chains from one sample, sequenced in a study of response to subunit inactivated influenza vaccine. Via MiXCR, TCRdb re-called the RT-PCR reads, giving one row per CDR3 protein. In the table there are around 320,000 distinct CDR3 sequences, approximately 20% of which are singletons. The sample here was PBMCs from blood, taken approximately 20 months after vaccination. Receptors were obtained from a man aged 45 to 75 who received an inactivated influenza vaccine. Each CDR3 is given with its conserved first and last residue. The D gene is left open where the match is weak. The size field is filled for only some rows; it gives once, few, many or a size class.

CDR3nt,CDR3aa,len,v_gene,d_gene,j_gene,abundance
TGCGCCAGCAGCCAAGATTGGGGACCGACTAGCGGGAGTCCCAAAAACATTCAGTACTTC,CASSQDWGPTSGSPKNIQYF,20,TRBV4-3,TRBD2,TRBJ2-4,.
TGTGCCAGCAGCCCAGGCACAGAGGGCACTGAAGCTTTCTTT,CASSPGTEGTEAFF,14,TRBV7-3,.,TRBJ1-1,few
TGCGCCAGCAGCCAAGATTTTCCGAACACCGGGGAGCTGTTTTTT,CASSQDFPNTGELFF,15,TRBV4-3,.,TRBJ2-2,.
TGTGCCAGCAGCTTAACCAGGTTGAACTATGGCTACACCTTC,CASSLTRLNYGYTF,14,TRBV7-2,.,TRBJ1-2,few
TGTGCCATCAGTGCGGACTTGAGCTCCTACAATGAGCAGTTCTTC,CAISADLSSYNEQFF,15,TRBV10-3,.,TRBJ2-1,few
TGTGCCAGCAGCTTGCCGGCGGGCAATCAGCCCCAGCATTTT,CASSLPAGNQPQHF,14,TRBV5-8,.,TRBJ1-5,.
TGTGCCAGCAGTCCCCCCAAGGGGGGCCGTGAGACCCAGTACTTC,CASSPPKGGRETQYF,15,TRBV12-3/TRBV12-4,.,TRBJ2-5,.
TGTGCCAGCAGTTACGTATCTGGAAACACCATATATTTT,CASSYVSGNTIYF,13,TRBV6-6,.,TRBJ1-3,few
TGTGCCAGCAGCCCCGGGACGGCGGAAGAGACCCAGTACTTC,CASSPGTAEETQYF,14,TRBV3-1,.,TRBJ2-5,.
TGTGCCACCAGTGATTACGCTACTGGGGGCATCGGGGAGCTGTTTTTT,CATSDYATGGIGELFF,16,TRBV24-1,.,TRBJ2-2,few